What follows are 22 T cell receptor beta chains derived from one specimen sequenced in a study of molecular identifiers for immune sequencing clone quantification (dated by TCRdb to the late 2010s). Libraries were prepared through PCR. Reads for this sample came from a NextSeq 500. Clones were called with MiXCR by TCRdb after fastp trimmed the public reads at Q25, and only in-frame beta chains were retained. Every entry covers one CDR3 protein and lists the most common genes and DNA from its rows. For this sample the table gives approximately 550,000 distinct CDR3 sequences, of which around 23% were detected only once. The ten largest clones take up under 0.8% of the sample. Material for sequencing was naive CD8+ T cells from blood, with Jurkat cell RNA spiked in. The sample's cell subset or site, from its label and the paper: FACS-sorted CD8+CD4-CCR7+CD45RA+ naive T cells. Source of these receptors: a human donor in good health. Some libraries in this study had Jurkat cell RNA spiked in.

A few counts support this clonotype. The CDR3 region is CASTKLAVSSYEQYF. The DNA for the CDR3 is TGTGCCAGCACCAAACTAGCGGTGTCTTCCTACGAGCAGTACTTC. The chain uses TRBV7-9 and TRBJ2-7; TRBD2 agrees at 8 bases. The germline CDR1 and CDR2 sequences are SEHNR and FQNEAQ (reference sequence). Germline trimming cut 7 bases from V and 1 base from J; bases unmatched to any gene: 9. The CDR3 runs to 15 residues.

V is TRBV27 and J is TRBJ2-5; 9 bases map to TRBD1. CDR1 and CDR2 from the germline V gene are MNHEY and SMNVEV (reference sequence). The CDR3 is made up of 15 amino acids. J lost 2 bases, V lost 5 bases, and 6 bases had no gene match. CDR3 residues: CASSLTGTGQETQYF. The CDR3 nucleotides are TGTGCCAGCAGTCTCACAGGGACAGGGCAAGAGACCCAGTACTTC.

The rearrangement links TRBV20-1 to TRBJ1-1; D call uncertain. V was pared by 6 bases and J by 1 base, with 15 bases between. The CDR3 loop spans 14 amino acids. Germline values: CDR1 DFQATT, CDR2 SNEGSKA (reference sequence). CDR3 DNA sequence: TGCAGTGCCCCAGACGGACCGTCGAACACTGAAGCTTTCTTT. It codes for CSAPDGPSNTEAFF.

CDR3 protein: CSPSSGENSPLHF. The CDR3 DNA follows: TGCAGTCCAAGCTCGGGGGAGAATTCACCCCTCCACTTT. V and J are TRBV20-1 and TRBJ1-6; a weak D match, TRBD1 (5 bases). CDR3 length: 13 residues. V was cut by 8 bases and J by 7 bases, with 15 bases left in between. Per the germline V gene, CDR1 is DFQATT and CDR2 is SNEGSKA (reference sequence).

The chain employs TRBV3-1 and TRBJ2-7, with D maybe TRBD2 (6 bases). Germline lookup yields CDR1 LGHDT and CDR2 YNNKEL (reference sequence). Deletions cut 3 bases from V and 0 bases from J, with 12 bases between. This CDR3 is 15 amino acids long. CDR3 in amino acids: CASSHRDSSSYEQYF. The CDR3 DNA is TGTGCCAGCAGCCACCGGGACTCCAGCTCCTACGAGCAGTACTTC.

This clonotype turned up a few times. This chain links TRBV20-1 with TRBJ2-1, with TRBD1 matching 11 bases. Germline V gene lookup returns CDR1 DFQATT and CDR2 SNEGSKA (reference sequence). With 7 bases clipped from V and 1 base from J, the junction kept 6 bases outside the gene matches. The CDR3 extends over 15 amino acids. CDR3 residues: CSGEGQGASYNEQFF. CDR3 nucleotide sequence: TGCAGTGGCGAAGGACAGGGGGCATCCTACAATGAGCAGTTCTTC.

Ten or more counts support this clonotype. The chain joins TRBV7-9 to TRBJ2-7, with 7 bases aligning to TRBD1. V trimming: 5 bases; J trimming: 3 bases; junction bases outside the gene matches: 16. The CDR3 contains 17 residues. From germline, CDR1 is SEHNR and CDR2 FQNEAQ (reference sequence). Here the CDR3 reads CASSLQGQTGPGYEQYF. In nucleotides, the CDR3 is TGTGCCAGCAGCCTCCAGGGACAGACAGGCCCGGGCTACGAGCAGTACTTC.

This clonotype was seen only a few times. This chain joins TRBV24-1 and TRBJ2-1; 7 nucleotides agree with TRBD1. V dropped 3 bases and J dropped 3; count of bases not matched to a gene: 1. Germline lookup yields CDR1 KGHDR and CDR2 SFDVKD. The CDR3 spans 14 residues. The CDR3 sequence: CATSDNRGYNEQFF. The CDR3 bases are TGTGCCACCAGTGATAACAGGGGCTACAATGAGCAGTTCTTC.

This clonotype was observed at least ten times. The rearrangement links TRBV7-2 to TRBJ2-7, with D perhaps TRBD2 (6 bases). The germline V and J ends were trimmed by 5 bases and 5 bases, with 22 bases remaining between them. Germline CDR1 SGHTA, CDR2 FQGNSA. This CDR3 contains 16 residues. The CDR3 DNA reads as TGTGCCAGCAGCCCAGGACTAAACAGAGCGAATCACGAGCAGTACTTC. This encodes CASSPGLNRANHEQYF.

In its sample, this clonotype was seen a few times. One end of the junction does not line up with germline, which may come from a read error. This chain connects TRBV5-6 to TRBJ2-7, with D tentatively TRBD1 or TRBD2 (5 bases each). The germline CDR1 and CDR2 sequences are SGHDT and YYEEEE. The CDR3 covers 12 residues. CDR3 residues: CASSRGSYGQYF. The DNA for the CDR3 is TGTGCCAGCAGCCGGGGCAGCTACGGGCAGTACTTC. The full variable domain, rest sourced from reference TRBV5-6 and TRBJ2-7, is DAGVTQSPTHLIKTRGQQVTLRCSPKSGHDTVSWYQQALGQGPQFIFQYYEEEERQRGNFPDRFSGHQFPNYSSELNVNALLLGDSALYLCASSRGSYGQYFGPGTRLTVT.

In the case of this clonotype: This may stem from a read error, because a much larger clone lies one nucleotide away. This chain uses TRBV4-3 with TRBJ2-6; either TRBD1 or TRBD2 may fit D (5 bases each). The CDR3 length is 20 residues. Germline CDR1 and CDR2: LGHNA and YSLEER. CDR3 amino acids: CANSQDVSTGTLSGANVLTF. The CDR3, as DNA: TGCGCCAACAGCCAAGATGTTTCAACGGGGACCCTCTCTGGGGCCAACGTCCTGACTTTC.

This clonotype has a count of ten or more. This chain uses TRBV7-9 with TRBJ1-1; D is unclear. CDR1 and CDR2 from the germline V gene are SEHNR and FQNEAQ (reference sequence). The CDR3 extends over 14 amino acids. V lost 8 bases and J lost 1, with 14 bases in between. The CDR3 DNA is TGTGCCAGCCTCGGAGGATCCTGGAACACTGAAGCTTTCTTT. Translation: CASLGGSWNTEAFF.

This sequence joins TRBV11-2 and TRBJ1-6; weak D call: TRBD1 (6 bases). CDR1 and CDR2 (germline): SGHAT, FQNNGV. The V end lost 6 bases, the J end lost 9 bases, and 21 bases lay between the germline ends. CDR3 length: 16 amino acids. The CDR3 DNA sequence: TGTGCCAGCAGTCGCGCGGGGGGCCCCGAGGGTTCACCCCTCCACTTT. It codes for CASSRAGGPEGSPLHF. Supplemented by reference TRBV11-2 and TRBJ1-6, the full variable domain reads EAGVAQSPRYKIIEKRQSVAFWCNPISGHATLYWYQQILGQGPKLLIQFQNNGVVDDSQLPKDRFSAERLKGVDSTLKIQPAKLEDSAVYLCASSRAGGPEGSPLHFGNGTRLTVT.

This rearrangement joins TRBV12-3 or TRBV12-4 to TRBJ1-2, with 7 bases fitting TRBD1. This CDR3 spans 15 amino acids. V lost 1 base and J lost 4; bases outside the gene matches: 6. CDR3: CASSLGQGGFYGYTF. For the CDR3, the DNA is TGTGCCAGCAGTTTAGGACAGGGAGGCTTCTATGGCTACACCTTC.

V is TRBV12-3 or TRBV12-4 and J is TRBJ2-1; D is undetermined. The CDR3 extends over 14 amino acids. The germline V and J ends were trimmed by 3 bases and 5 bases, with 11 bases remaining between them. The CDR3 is CASSFSAPDNEQFF. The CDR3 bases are TGTGCCAGCAGTTTTTCGGCGCCCGACAATGAGCAGTTCTTC.

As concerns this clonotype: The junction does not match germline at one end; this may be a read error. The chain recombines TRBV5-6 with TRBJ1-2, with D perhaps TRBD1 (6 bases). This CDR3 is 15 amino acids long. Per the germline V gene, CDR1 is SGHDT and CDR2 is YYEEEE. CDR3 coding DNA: TGTGCCAGCAGCTTTTGGAACAGGGCGAACTATAGCTACACCTTC. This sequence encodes CASSFWNRANYSYTF.

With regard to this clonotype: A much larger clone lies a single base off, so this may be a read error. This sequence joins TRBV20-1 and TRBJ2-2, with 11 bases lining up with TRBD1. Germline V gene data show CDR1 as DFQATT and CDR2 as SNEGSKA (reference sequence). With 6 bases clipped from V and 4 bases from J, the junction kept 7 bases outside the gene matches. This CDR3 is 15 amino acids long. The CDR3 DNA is TGCAGTGCACGAAGGGACAGGGGGTTCACCGGGGAGCTGTTTTTT. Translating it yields CSARRDRGFTGELFF.

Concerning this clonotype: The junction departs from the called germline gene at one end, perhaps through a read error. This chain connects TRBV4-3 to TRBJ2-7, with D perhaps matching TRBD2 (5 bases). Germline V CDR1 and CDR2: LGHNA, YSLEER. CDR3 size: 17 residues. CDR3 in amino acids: CASSQDYTGSPPYAPSF. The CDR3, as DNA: TGCGCCAGCAGCCAAGATTATACGGGATCCCCGCCCTACGCGCCGTCCTTC.

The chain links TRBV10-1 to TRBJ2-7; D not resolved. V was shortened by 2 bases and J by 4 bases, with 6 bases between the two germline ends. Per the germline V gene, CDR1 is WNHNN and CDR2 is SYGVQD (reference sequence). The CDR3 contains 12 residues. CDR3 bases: TGCGCCAGCAGTGAGGATAATTACGAGCAGTACTTC. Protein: CASSEDNYEQYF.

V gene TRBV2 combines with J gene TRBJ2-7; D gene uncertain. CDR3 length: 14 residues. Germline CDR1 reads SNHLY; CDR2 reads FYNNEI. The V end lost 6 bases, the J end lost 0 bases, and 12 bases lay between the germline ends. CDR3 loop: CASRGPRSSYEQYF. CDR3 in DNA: TGTGCCAGCAGAGGTCCCAGAAGCTCCTACGAGCAGTACTTC.

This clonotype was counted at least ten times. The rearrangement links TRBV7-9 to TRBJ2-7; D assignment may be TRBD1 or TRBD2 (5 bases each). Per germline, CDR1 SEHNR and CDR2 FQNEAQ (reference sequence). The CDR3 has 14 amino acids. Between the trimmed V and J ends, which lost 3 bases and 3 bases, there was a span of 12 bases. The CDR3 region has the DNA TGTGCCAGCAGCTTGGCAGGGACGATCTACGAGCAGTACTTC. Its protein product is CASSLAGTIYEQYF.

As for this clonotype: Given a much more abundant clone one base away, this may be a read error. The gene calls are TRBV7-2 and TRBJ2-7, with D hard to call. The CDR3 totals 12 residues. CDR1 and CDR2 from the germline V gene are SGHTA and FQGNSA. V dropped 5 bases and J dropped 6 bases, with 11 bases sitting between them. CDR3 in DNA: TGTGCCAGCAGCCGCCTCACGGGCGAGCAGTACTTC. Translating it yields CASSRLTGEQYF.